Reported below is one T cell receptor beta chain. Its antigen remains unknown. The data were obtained in a study of graft-versus-host responses after intestinal transplantation. Findings and caveats of the study: GvH clones occurred in recipient marrow; some first appeared in ileum or blood.

There are 14 residues in the CDR3. Germline loops: CDR1 SGHTA, CDR2 FQGNSA. V was pared by 8 bases and J by 1 base, with 7 bases of the junction left unmatched. TCRdb's copy holds only in-frame clones and misses some; the assay was immunoSEQ multiplex PCR. The sample holds about 97,000 clones, around 90% seen once. V and J are TRBV7-2 and TRBJ1-1; 7 bases are shared with TRBD1. This sequence was found in a human patient who received an intestinal transplant, so some T cells may come from the graft donor. The sequencing used PBMCs, collected about 450 days after intestinal transplant. This chain's CDR3 is CASGYRTGNTEAFF. The DNA of the CDR3 is TGTGCCAGCGGATATCGGACAGGGAACACTGAAGCTTTCTTT.